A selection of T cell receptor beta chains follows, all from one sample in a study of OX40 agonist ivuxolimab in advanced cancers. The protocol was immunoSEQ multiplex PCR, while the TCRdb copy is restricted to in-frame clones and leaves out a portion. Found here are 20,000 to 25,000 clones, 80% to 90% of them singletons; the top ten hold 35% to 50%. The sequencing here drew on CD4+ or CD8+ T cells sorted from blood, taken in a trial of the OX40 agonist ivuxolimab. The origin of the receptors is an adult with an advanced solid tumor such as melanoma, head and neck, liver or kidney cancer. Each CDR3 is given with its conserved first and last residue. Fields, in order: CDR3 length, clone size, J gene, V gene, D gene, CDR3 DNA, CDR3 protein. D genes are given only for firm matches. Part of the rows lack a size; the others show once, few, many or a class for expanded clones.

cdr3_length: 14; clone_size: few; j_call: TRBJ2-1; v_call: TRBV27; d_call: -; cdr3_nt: TGTGCCAGCAGTTTACCGGGCCAATACAATGAGCAGTTCTTC; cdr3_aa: CASSLPGQYNEQFF
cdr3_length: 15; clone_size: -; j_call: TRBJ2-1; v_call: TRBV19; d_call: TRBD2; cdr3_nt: TGTGCCAGTAGCAACGCGGGGGGACTATACAATGAGCAGTTCTTC; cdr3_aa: CASSNAGGLYNEQFF
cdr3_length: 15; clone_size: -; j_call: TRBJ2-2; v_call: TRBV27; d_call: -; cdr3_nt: TGTGCCAGCAGTCCCCGGGACGACCCCTCCGGGGAGCTGTTTTTT; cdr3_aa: CASSPRDDPSGELFF
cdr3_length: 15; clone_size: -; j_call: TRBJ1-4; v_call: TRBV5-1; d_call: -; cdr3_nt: TGCGCCAGCAGCTTGTCAGGGATTAGAAATGAAAAACTGTTTTTT; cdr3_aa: CASSLSGIRNEKLFF
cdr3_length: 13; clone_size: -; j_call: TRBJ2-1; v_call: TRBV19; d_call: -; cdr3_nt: TGTGCCAGTAGTCTCGACTACTACAATGAGCAGTTCTTC; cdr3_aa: CASSLDYYNEQFF
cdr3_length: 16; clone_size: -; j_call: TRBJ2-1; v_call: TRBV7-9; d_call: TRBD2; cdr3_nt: TGTGCCAGCAGCCCCCGACTAGCGGGAGGTTACAATGAGCAGTTCTTC; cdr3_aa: CASSPRLAGGYNEQFF
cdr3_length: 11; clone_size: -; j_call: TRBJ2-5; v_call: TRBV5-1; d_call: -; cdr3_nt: TGCGCCAGCAGCTTTTCGCAGACCCAGTACTTC; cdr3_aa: CASSFSQTQYF
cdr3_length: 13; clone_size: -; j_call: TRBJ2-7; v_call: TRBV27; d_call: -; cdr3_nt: TGTGCCAGCAGTCTCGGAGGGCCCTACGAGCAGTACTTC; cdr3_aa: CASSLGGPYEQYF
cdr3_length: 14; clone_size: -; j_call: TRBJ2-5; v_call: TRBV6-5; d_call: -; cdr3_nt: TGTGCCAGCAGTTACTTGAGACAGCAAGAGACCCAGTACTTC; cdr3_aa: CASSYLRQQETQYF
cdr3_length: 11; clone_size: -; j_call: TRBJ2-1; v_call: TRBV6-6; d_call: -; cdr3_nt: TGTGCCAGCAGCGCAGACGATGAGCAGTTCTTC; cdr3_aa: CASSADDEQFF
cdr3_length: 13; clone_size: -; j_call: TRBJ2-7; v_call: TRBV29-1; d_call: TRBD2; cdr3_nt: TGCAGCGTTGCTAGCGGGCTCTCCTACGAGCAGTACTTC; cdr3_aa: CSVASGLSYEQYF
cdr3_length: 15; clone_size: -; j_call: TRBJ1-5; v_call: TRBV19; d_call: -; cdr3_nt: TGTGCCAGTAGTATCTACGAGAATAGCAATCAGCCCCAGCATTTT; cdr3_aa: CASSIYENSNQPQHF
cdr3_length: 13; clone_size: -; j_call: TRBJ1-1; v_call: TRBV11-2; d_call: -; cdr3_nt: TGTGCCAGCACGCTACTAGGGGGCACTGAAGCTTTCTTT; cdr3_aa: CASTLLGGTEAFF
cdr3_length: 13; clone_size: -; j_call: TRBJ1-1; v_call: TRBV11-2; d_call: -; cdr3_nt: TGTGCCAGCAGCTTAGAAGTGAACACTGAAGCTTTCTTT; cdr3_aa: CASSLEVNTEAFF
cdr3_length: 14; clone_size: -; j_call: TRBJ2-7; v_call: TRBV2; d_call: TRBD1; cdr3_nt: TGTGCCAGCAGTGAGGGACAGATCTCCTACGAGCAGTACTTC; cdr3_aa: CASSEGQISYEQYF
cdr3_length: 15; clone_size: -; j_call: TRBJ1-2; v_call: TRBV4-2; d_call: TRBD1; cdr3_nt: TGTGCCAGCAGCCCAGACTCCGGGACAGTCTATGGCTACACCTTC; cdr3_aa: CASSPDSGTVYGYTF
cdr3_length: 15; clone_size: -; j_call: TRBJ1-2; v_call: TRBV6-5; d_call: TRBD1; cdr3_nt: TGTGCCAGCAGTTACGGGGACAGGGCACTCGATGGCTACACCTTC; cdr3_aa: CASSYGDRALDGYTF
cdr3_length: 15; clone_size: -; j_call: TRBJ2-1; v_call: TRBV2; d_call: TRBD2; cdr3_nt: TGTGCCAGCAGTGAAGCGCGGGAGGGCTGGGATGAGCAGTTCTTC; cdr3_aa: CASSEAREGWDEQFF
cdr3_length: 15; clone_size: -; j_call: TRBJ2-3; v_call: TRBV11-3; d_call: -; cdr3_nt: TGTGCCAGCAGCTTAGGGCGACAGGGCACAGATACGCAGTATTTT; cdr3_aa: CASSLGRQGTDTQYF
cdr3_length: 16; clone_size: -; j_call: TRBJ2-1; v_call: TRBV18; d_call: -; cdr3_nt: TGTGCCAGCTCACCAGGGGGGATCGGGAAAGACAATGAGCAGTTCTTC; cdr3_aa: CASSPGGIGKDNEQFF
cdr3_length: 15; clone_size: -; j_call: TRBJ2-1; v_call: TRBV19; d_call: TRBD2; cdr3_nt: TGTGCCAGTAGTCCCGGGACTAGCGGGAGTATTGAGCAGTTCTTC; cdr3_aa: CASSPGTSGSIEQFF
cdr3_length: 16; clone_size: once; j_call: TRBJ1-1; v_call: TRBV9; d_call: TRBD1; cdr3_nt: TGTGCCAGCAGCCGAGTGAAGGGACAGGGCGACACTGAAGCTTTCTTT; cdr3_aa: CASSRVKGQGDTEAFF
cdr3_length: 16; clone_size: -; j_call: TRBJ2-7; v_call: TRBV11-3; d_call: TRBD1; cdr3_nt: TGTGCCAGCAGCCAAGATGAAACAGGGGCCAGCTACGAGCAGTACTTC; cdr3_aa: CASSQDETGASYEQYF
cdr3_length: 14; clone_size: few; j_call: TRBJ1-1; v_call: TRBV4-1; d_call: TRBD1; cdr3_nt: TGCGCCAGCAGCCAAAGACAGGGTGGCACTGAAGCTTTCTTT; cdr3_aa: CASSQRQGGTEAFF
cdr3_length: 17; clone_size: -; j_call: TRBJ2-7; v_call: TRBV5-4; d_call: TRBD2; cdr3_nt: TGTGCCAGCAGCAAGGACGCTAGCGGGAGTGCCTCCTACGAGCAGTACTTC; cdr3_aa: CASSKDASGSASYEQYF
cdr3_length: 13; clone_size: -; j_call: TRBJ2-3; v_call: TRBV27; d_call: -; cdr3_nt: TGTGCCAGCAGTTTAGGGGCAAATGTGGCGCAGTATTTT; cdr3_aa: CASSLGANVAQYF
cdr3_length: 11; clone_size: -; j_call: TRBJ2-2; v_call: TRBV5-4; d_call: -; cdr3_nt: TGTGCCAGCAGCGGCGCCGGGGAGCTGTTTTTT; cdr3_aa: CASSGAGELFF
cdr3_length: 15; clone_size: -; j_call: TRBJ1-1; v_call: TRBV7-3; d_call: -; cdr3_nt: TGTGCCAGCAGCTTATTGGGGGTTCCGAACACTGAAGCTTTCTTT; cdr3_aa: CASSLLGVPNTEAFF
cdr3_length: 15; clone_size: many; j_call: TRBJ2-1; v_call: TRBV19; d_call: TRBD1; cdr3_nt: TGTGCCAGTAGTTTGACAGGGGGCTCCTACAATGAGCAGTTCTTC; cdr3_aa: CASSLTGGSYNEQFF
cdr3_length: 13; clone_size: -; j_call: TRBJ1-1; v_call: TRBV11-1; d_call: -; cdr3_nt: TGTGCCAGCAGCTTAGATGAGTGGGCTGAAGCTTTCTTT; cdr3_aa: CASSLDEWAEAFF
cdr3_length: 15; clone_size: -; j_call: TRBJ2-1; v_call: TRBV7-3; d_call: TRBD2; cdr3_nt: TGTGCCAGCAGCTTAATAGCGGGGAGTTACAATGAGCAGTTCTTC; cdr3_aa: CASSLIAGSYNEQFF
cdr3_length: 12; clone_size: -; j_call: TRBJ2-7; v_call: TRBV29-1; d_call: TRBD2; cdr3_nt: TGCAGCGTTGCCCCTTCTAGCGGCGAGCAGTACTTC; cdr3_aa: CSVAPSSGEQYF
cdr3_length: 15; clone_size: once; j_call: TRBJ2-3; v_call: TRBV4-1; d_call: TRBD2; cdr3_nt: TGCGCCAGCAGCCAGACTAGCGGGGTAACAGATACGCAGTATTTT; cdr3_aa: CASSQTSGVTDTQYF
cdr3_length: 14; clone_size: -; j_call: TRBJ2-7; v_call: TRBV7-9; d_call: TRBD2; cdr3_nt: TGTGCCAGCAGCTTCGGGGGGTTTGGATACGAGCAGTACTTC; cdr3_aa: CASSFGGFGYEQYF
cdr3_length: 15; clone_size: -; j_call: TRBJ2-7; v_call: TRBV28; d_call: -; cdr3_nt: TGTGCCAGCAGTTTATTCCGGGACTTCTCCTACGAGCAGTACTTC; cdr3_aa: CASSLFRDFSYEQYF
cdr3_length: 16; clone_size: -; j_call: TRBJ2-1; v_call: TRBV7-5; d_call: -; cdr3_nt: TGTGCCAGCAGCGATAGTCTGGGACAGGGATACAATGAGCAGTTCTTC; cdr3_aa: CASSDSLGQGYNEQFF
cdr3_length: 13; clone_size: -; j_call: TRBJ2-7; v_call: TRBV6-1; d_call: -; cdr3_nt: TGTGCCAGCAGCGTCGGGATAGACTACGAGCAGTACTTC; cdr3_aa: CASSVGIDYEQYF
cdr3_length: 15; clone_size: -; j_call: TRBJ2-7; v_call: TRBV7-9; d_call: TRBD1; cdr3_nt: TGTGCCAGCAGCTTATCCGGGACAGGGGGCTTCGAGCAGTACTTC; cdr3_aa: CASSLSGTGGFEQYF
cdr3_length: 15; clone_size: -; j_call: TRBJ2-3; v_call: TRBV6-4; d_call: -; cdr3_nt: TGTGCCAGCAGTCGGGCAGGGAGCGGTGCAGATACGCAGTATTTT; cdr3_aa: CASSRAGSGADTQYF
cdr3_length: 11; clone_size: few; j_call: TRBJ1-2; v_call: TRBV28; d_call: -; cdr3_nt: TGTGCCAGCGGCAGTATCTATGGCTACACCTTC; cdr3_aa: CASGSIYGYTF
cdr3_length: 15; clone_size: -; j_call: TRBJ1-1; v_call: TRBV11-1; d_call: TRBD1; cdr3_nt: TGTGCCAGCAGCTCTCCGGGACAGGGGGGCGGAGGAGCTTTCTTT; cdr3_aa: CASSSPGQGGGGAFF
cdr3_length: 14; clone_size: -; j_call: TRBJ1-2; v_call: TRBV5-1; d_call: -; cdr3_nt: TGCGCCAGCAGCCTCGTGGGGCCAGACGATGGCTACACCTTC; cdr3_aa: CASSLVGPDDGYTF
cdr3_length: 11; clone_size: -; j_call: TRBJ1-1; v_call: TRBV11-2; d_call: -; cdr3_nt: TGTGCCAGCGGGGGGGGAGATGAAGCTTTCTTT; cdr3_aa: CASGGGDEAFF
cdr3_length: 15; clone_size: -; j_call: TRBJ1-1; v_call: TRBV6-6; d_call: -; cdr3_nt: TGTGCCAGCAGAACCAGGGACTCCCCGAACACTGAAGCTTTCTTT; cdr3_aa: CASRTRDSPNTEAFF
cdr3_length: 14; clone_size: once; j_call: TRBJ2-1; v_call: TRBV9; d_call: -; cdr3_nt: TGTGCCAGCACTGGAGGCTACAACTACAATGAGCAGTTCTTC; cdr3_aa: CASTGGYNYNEQFF
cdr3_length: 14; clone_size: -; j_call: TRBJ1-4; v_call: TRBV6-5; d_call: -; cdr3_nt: TGTGCCAGCAGTCGGGATCTAACTAATGAAAAACTGTTTTTT; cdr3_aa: CASSRDLTNEKLFF
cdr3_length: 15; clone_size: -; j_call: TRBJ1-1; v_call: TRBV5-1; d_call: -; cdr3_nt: TGCGCCAGCAGCTTGTGGGCAGACATGAACACTGAAGCTTTCTTT; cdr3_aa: CASSLWADMNTEAFF
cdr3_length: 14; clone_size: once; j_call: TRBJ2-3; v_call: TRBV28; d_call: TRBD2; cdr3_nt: TGTGCCAGCAGCTGGCGGGGGGGCGCCGATACGCAGTATTTT; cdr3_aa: CASSWRGGADTQYF
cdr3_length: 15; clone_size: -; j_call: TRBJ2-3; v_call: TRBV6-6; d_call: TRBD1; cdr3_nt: TGTGCCAGCAGTTACGGGACAGAGATCACAGATACGCAGTATTTT; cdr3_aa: CASSYGTEITDTQYF
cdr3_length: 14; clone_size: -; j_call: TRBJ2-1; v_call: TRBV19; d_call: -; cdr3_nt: TGTGCCAGTAGTATAGGGGATATACATTGGGAGCAGTTCTTC; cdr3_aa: CASSIGDIHWEQFF
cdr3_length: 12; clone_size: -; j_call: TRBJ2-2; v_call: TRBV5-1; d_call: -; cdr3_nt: TGCGCCAGCAGCGTGGGGGCCGGGGAGCTGTTTTTT; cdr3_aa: CASSVGAGELFF
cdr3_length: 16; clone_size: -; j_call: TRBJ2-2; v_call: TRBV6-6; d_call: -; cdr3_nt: TGTGCCAGCTTCCAAGCCGGGGGCCCCAGGGCCGGGGAGCTGTTTTTT; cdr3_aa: CASFQAGGPRAGELFF
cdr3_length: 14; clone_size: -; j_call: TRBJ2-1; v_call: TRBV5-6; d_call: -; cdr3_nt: TGTGCCAGCAGCTTTCGCCTCGGGGGAGATGAGCAGTTCTTC; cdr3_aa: CASSFRLGGDEQFF
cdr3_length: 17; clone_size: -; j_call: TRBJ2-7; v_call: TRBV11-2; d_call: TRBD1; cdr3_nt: TGTGCCAGCAGAGGAGGACAGGGAGGTACGGTAGGGTACGAGCAGTACTTC; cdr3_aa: CASRGGQGGTVGYEQYF